The 27 T cell receptor beta chains listed next were all sequenced from one sample in a study of blood T cell repertoires in COVID-19. Using immunoSEQ multiplex PCR, the repertoire was profiled, and TCRdb retains in-frame clones only, with some absent. The repertoire holds some 300,000 clones, with 85% to 90% as singletons. Sequencing used peripheral blood. The receptors were gathered from a woman in her forties or fifties with COVID-19, enrolled during active disease.

The V gene is TRBV24-1, the J gene TRBJ1-5; D unclear. Deletions cut 6 bases from V and 0 bases from J, with 11 bases between. This CDR3 is built from 15 residues. The germline V gene has CDR1 KGHDR and CDR2 SFDVKD. In nucleotides, the CDR3 is TGTGCCACCAGTACGGGGAAATATAGCAATCAGCCCCAGCATTTT. Encoded protein: CATSTGKYSNQPQHF.

The V gene is TRBV27, the J gene TRBJ2-5; 9 bases map to TRBD1. The CDR3 sequence is 16 residues long. V lost 4 bases, J lost 5 bases, and 11 bases stayed unmatched. Germline assignment: CDR1 MNHEY and CDR2 SMNVEV (reference sequence). CDR3 sequence reads: CASSSFGTGMRETQYF. In DNA form, the CDR3 reads TGTGCCAGCAGTTCGTTCGGGACAGGGATGAGGGAGACCCAGTACTTC.

The V gene is TRBV11-2, the J gene TRBJ2-1, with no clear D. V lost 2 bases and J 5 bases, leaving 10 bases between the germline ends. This CDR3 has 14 residues. In germline, CDR1 is SGHAT, CDR2 FQNNGV. The CDR3 spells CASSLFWSDNEQFF. As DNA, the CDR3 is TGTGCCAGCAGCTTATTCTGGTCAGACAATGAGCAGTTCTTC.

V gene TRBV4-1 combines with J gene TRBJ1-6; D might be TRBD1 (5 bases). The CDR3 contains 17 residues. Trimming pared 1 base from V and 10 bases from J, leaving 20 bases between. Germline V gives CDR1 MGHRA, CDR2 YSYEKL. CDR3 loop: CASSQVISGPRGSPLHF. CDR3 coding DNA: TGCGCCAGCAGCCAAGTCATCTCAGGGCCTCGGGGGTCACCCCTCCACTTT.

This chain connects TRBV19 to TRBJ2-1, with TRBD2 matching over 8 bases. The V segment lost 7 bases and the J segment 4 bases; nucleotides outside the gene matches: 12. The CDR3 runs 16 residues. CDR1 and CDR2 from the germline V gene are LNHDA and SQIVND (reference sequence). CDR3 DNA sequence: TGTGCCAGTAAGGGTGGTGGCGGGAGGTCGTACAATGAGCAGTTCTTC. Protein: CASKGGGGRSYNEQFF.

The J gene is TRBJ2-6, the V gene TRBV6-2 or TRBV6-3; a possible D gene is TRBD2 (5 bases). Per germline, CDR1 MNHEY and CDR2 SVGEGT. V lost 6 bases and J 0 bases, leaving 9 bases between the germline ends. The CDR3 sequence is 15 residues long. The CDR3 DNA reads TGTGCCAGCAGCACCCGGGGCTCTGGGGCCAACGTCCTGACTTTC. Its protein product is CASSTRGSGANVLTF.

The chain employs TRBV6-6 and TRBJ1-1, with D maybe TRBD1 (6 bases). CDR1 is MNHNY and CDR2 is SVGAGI in the germline V gene (reference sequence). CDR3 size: 14 residues. V was trimmed by 2 bases and J by 2 bases, leaving 9 bases between them. The CDR3 nucleotides read TGTGCCAGCAGTTACAACAGGGTCAACACTGAAGCTTTCTTT. Its protein product is CASSYNRVNTEAFF.

This chain joins TRBV2 and TRBJ1-1; 8 bases map to TRBD1. The CDR3 length is 14 residues. J was trimmed by 4 bases and V by 4 bases; bases with no gene match: 5. Germline V gene lookup returns CDR1 SNHLY and CDR2 FYNNEI. CDR3 loop: CASSVDRGGTEAFF. In DNA form, the CDR3 reads TGTGCCAGCAGTGTCGACAGGGGAGGCACTGAAGCTTTCTTT.

This clone was observed a single time. The J gene is TRBJ2-7, the V gene TRBV11-2; D is possibly TRBD2 (6 bases). Trimming removed 4 bases at V and 4 bases at J, with 8 bases between. Germline V gene lookup returns CDR1 SGHAT and CDR2 FQNNGV. The CDR3 runs 12 residues. The CDR3 reads CASSSGLYEQYF. The CDR3 coding sequence is TGTGCCAGCAGCTCGGGACTGTACGAGCAGTACTTC.

DNA of the CDR3: TGTGCCAGTAGGAGCAGGGGGGAAAAACTGTTTTTT. Translating gives CASRSRGEKLFF. The gene calls are TRBV19 and TRBJ1-4; TRBD1 matches 7 bases. The germline CDR1 and CDR2 sequences are LNHDA and SQIVND (reference sequence). V dropped 6 bases and J dropped 8; count of bases not matched to a gene: 3. The CDR3 spans 12 residues.

The rearrangement joins TRBV6-6 to TRBJ2-1; TRBD1 matches at 8 bases. Germline values: CDR1 MNHNY, CDR2 SVGAGI (reference sequence). The length of the CDR3 is 15 residues. The J segment lost 4 bases and the V segment lost 2 bases, leaving 4 bases of the junction unmatched. The CDR3 DNA reads as TGTGCCAGCAGTTACCTGGACAGGGTATACAATGAGCAGTTCTTC. This sequence encodes CASSYLDRVYNEQFF.

This clone was seen only once. The rearrangement links TRBV5-1 to TRBJ1-1; weak D call: TRBD1 (5 bases). The V gene lost 1 base and the J gene lost 3 bases, with 10 bases spanning the gap. The CDR3 runs to 14 residues. The V gene's germline CDR1 is SGHRS and CDR2 YFSETQ. CDR3 DNA: TGCGCCAGCAGCTTGATCCAGGGCTACACTGAAGCTTTCTTT. This translates into CASSLIQGYTEAFF.

V gene TRBV20-1 combines with J gene TRBJ2-1; 10 nucleotides line up with TRBD2. CDR1 and CDR2 (germline): DFQATT, SNEGSKA (reference sequence). This CDR3 has 14 residues. The trim removed 3 bases at V and 6 bases at J, leaving 5 bases unmatched. The CDR3 sequence is CSASILAGINEQFF. The CDR3 nucleotides are TGCAGTGCTAGTATACTAGCGGGGATCAATGAGCAGTTCTTC.

The J gene is TRBJ2-2, the V gene TRBV27; 9 bases fit TRBD1. V shed 5 bases, J shed 2 bases, and the junction held 9 bases outside the gene matches. The CDR3 runs 17 residues. CDR1 MNHEY and CDR2 SMNVEV come from the germline V gene (reference sequence). Written as DNA, the CDR3 is TGTGCCAGCAGTCCGGGACAGGGTACCGGAAACACCGGGGAGCTGTTTTTT. Protein product: CASSPGQGTGNTGELFF.

The V call is TRBV27, the J call TRBJ2-6, with D hard to call. Germline loops: CDR1 MNHEY, CDR2 SMNVEV (reference sequence). CDR3 length equals 14 residues. Trimming shortened V by 9 bases and J by 4 bases, and 13 bases separated the two germline ends. The CDR3 loop is CASAQDFGANVLTF. The CDR3, as DNA: TGTGCCAGTGCGCAAGACTTCGGGGCCAACGTCCTGACTTTC.

The chain couples TRBV7-9 to TRBJ1-5; D is unresolved. Trimming stripped 5 bases from V and 7 bases from J, with 9 bases between. The CDR3 totals 12 residues. Germline V gene data show CDR1 as SEHNR and CDR2 as FQNEAQ (reference sequence). CDR3 sequence: CASSALAQPQHF. In DNA form, the CDR3 reads TGTGCCAGCAGCGCCCTTGCGCAGCCCCAGCATTTT.

V is TRBV28 and J is TRBJ2-7; 7 bases are shared with TRBD1. Losses at the gene ends were 6 bases for V and 3 bases for J; bases not matched to a gene: 14. Germline CDR1 MDHEN, CDR2 SYDVKM. This CDR3 is built from 16 residues. CDR3 sequence (DNA): TGTGCCAGCAGCCGCCAGGCCGGACAGGATCGCTACGAGCAGTACTTC. This sequence encodes CASSRQAGQDRYEQYF.

This rearrangement joins TRBV7-2 to TRBJ1-6; D uncertain. CDR3 length: 12 amino acids. With 2 bases removed from V and 12 bases from J, the gap between germline ends came to 8 bases. In germline, CDR1 is SGHTA, CDR2 FQGNSA. DNA for the CDR3: TGTGCCAGCAGCTTAAGCCCAGGACCCCTCCACTTT. This translates into CASSLSPGPLHF.

Of note for this clone: Other DNA sequences from this sample encode an identical CDR3 as well. V gene TRBV11-1 combines with J gene TRBJ2-7; weak D call: TRBD1 (6 bases). Germline CDR1 is SGHAT and CDR2 is FQDESV (reference sequence). The V end was cut by 1 base, the J end by 3 bases, with 7 bases between. The CDR3 extends over 13 amino acids. The CDR3 sequence: CASSLGRGYEQYF. The CDR3 DNA reads as TGTGCCAGCAGCTTAGGCAGGGGCTACGAGCAGTACTTC.

V is TRBV7-2 and J is TRBJ2-3; 9 nucleotides match TRBD2. The germline V gene encodes CDR1 SGHTA and CDR2 FQGNSA. After removal of 4 bases from V and 9 bases from J, the junction contained 8 bases not matched to a gene. The CDR3 extends over 14 amino acids. The CDR3 bases are TGTGCCAGCAGCTGGCAGGCCCTAGCGGGGACGCAGTATTTT. This translates into CASSWQALAGTQYF.

The V call is TRBV6-5, the J call TRBJ1-4, with a possible D match to TRBD1 (6 bases). Trimming stripped 6 bases from V and 8 bases from J, with 13 bases between. The CDR3 loop spans 13 amino acids. The germline V gene encodes CDR1 MNHEY and CDR2 SVGAGI. The CDR3 region has the DNA TGTGCCAGCAGCCGACAGGTTACCGAAAAACTGTTTTTT. It codes for CASSRQVTEKLFF.

The chain is built from TRBV9 and TRBJ2-3; TRBD1 agrees at 7 bases. This CDR3 is built from 15 residues. In germline, CDR1 is SGDLS, CDR2 YYNGEE. The J segment lost 2 bases and the V segment lost 4 bases, leaving 7 bases of the junction unmatched. Here the CDR3 DNA reads TGTGCCAGCAGCCTCCCGGGACAGCTCACAGATACGCAGTATTTT. It specifies CASSLPGQLTDTQYF.

The rearrangement uses TRBV7-3 and TRBJ2-2; 8 bases line up with TRBD2. J lost 0 bases, V lost 6 bases, and 6 bases had no gene match. This CDR3 is built from 16 residues. CDR1 and CDR2 (germline): SGHTA, FQGTGA. Written as DNA, the CDR3 is TGTGCCAGCAGAACACCGGGACTAGCGAACACCGGGGAGCTGTTTTTT. Amino acids: CASRTPGLANTGELFF.

The V gene is TRBV5-6, the J gene TRBJ2-2; possible D gene TRBD2, 6 bases. V was shortened by 7 bases and J by 5 bases, with 12 bases between the two germline ends. The V gene's germline CDR1 is SGHDT and CDR2 YYEEEE. The CDR3 is made up of 13 amino acids. CDR3 residues: CASSLGGTGELFF. The DNA for the CDR3 is TGTGCCAGCTCGTTGGGAGGTACCGGGGAGCTGTTTTTT.

The V call is TRBV12-3 or TRBV12-4, the J call TRBJ2-2; D ambiguous. The CDR3 runs to 12 residues. V lost 3 bases to trimming and J lost 5 bases, with 4 bases between them. CDR3 coding DNA: TGTGCCAGCAGTTTCCATACCGGGGAGCTGTTTTTT. Encoded protein: CASSFHTGELFF.

The V gene is TRBV25-1, the J gene TRBJ2-5; TRBD1 agrees at 9 bases. The CDR3 consists of 17 residues. CDR1 is MGHDK, CDR2 SYGVNS, per germline. Trimming at V came to 3 bases and at J to 0 bases, leaving 8 bases not matched to a gene. CDR3 coding DNA: TGTGCCAGCAGTGACCTTGGGACAGGGCGGTACCAAGAGACCCAGTACTTC. This encodes CASSDLGTGRYQETQYF.

The chain employs TRBV7-9 and TRBJ1-6, with D perhaps TRBD1 (5 bases). This CDR3 region has 13 residues. With 5 bases removed from V and 8 bases from J, the gap between germline ends came to 10 bases. Per germline, CDR1 SEHNR and CDR2 FQNEAQ (reference sequence). CDR3 sequence (DNA): TGTGCCAGCAGCGACACAGGCCATTCACCCCTCCACTTT. Its protein is CASSDTGHSPLHF.